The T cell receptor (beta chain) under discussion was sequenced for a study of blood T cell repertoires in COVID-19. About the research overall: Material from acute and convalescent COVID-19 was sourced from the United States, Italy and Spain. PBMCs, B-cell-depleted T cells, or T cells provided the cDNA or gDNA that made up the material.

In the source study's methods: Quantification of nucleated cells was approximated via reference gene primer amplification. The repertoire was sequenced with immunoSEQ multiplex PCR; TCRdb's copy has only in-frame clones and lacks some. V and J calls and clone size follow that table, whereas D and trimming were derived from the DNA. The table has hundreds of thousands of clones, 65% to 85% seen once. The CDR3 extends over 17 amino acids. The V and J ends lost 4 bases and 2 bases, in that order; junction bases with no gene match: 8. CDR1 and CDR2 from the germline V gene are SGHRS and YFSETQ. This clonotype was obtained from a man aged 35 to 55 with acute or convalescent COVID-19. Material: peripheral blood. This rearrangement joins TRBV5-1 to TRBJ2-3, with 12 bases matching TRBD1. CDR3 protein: CASSRTGQGALTDTQYF. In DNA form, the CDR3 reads TGCGCCAGCAGCCGTACGGGACAGGGGGCTCTCACAGATACGCAGTATTTT.